Listed below are T cell receptor beta chains from one sample, sequenced in a study of regulatory T cells in long-lasting Graves disease. TCRdb fed the multiplex PCR reads into MiXCR, producing one record per CDR3 protein. Of about half a million distinct CDR3 sequences listed, 9.5% to 15% are singletons. These data also formed part of another study, on T cells in Graves' hyperthyroidism and ophthalmopathy.

The sequencing here drew on peripheral blood mononuclear cells (PBMCs), taken at new diagnosis, from a patient treated with antithyroid drugs. Every receptor here comes from a woman in her twenties or thirties with Graves disease. CDR3s include the opening cysteine and the closing phenylalanine or tryptophan. D genes are given only for firm matches. Rows may omit the clone size; those that give it use once, few, many or a size class.

size: many; J: TRBJ2-3; V: TRBV4-1; D: NA; DNA: TGCGCCAGCAGCCAAGAAGACGGTCCCGGCCGCGATACGCAGTATTTT; CDR3: CASSQEDGPGRDTQYF
size: many; J: TRBJ2-1; V: TRBV14; D: NA; DNA: TGTGCCAGCAGCCACAGGATCAATGAGCAGTTCTTC; CDR3: CASSHRINEQFF
size: many; J: TRBJ2-1; V: TRBV24-1; D: TRBD2; DNA: TGTGCCACCAGTGATTTCCGACTAGCGGGAGTCAATGAGCAGTTCTTC; CDR3: CATSDFRLAGVNEQFF
size: few; J: TRBJ2-5; V: TRBV10-1; D: TRBD1; DNA: TGCGCCAGCTCGGAGGGGGGACAGGGGTTCCCCTCGCGGGAGACCCAGTACTTC; CDR3: CASSEGGQGFPSRETQYF
size: few; J: TRBJ2-1; V: TRBV12-3/TRBV12-4; D: TRBD2; DNA: TGTGCCAGCAGTTTAAGAGGGACTAGCGGGAGGGCCGCAAATGAGCAGTTCTTC; CDR3: CASSLRGTSGRAANEQFF
size: NA; J: TRBJ1-5; V: TRBV27; D: TRBD1; DNA: TGTGCCAGCAGTACCTCCGGGACAGGGGAACAGCCCCAGCATTTT; CDR3: CASSTSGTGEQPQHF
size: many; J: TRBJ2-5; V: TRBV27; D: TRBD2; DNA: TGTGCCAGCAGTTTATTAGCGGGGGCCGAGACCCAGTACTTC; CDR3: CASSLLAGAETQYF
size: many; J: TRBJ2-3; V: TRBV10-1; D: TRBD2; DNA: TGCGCCAGCAGCGGACTAGCTAGCACAGATACGCAGTATTTT; CDR3: CASSGLASTDTQYF
size: NA; J: TRBJ1-2; V: TRBV19; D: NA; DNA: TGTGCCAGTAGTATCCACAGGATTAACAACTATGGCTACACCTTC; CDR3: CASSIHRINNYGYTF
size: many; J: TRBJ2-7; V: TRBV27; D: TRBD2; DNA: TGTGCCAGCAGTTTATCCGGGACTAGGAGTTCGTGGTACGAGCAGTACTTC; CDR3: CASSLSGTRSSWYEQYF
size: NA; J: TRBJ1-4; V: TRBV6-1; D: NA; DNA: TGTGCCATACGGCGGACTCATAATGAAAAACTGTTTTTT; CDR3: CAIRRTHNEKLFF
size: NA; J: TRBJ2-5; V: TRBV2; D: TRBD1; DNA: TGTGCCAGCAGTGAAAGGGGGGACAGGTTCCAAGAGACCCAGTACTTC; CDR3: CASSERGDRFQETQYF
size: many; J: TRBJ1-4; V: TRBV20-1; D: NA; DNA: TGCAGTGCTCGGGACACTGGAAGAAATGAAAAACTGTTTTTT; CDR3: CSARDTGRNEKLFF
size: many; J: TRBJ2-3; V: TRBV7-9; D: TRBD2; DNA: TGTGCCAGCAGCTTCGGACTAGCGGCTAGCACAGATACGCAGTATTTT; CDR3: CASSFGLAASTDTQYF
size: NA; J: TRBJ2-3; V: TRBV28; D: NA; DNA: TGTGCCAGCAGACTCAGTACAGCCCTAGACACAGATACGCAGTATTTT; CDR3: CASRLSTALDTDTQYF
size: many; J: TRBJ1-6; V: TRBV30; D: NA; DNA: TGTGCCTCGAACTGGGATGTTTCACCCCTCCACTTT; CDR3: CASNWDVSPLHF
size: NA; J: TRBJ2-7; V: TRBV25-1; D: NA; DNA: TGTGCCAGCAGTGAATATACGGGGGGCGGATGGCAGTACTTC; CDR3: CASSEYTGGGWQYF
size: few; J: TRBJ2-7; V: TRBV6-1; D: NA; DNA: TGTGCCAGCACGGGACGGCTCTACGAGCAGTACTTC; CDR3: CASTGRLYEQYF
size: many; J: TRBJ2-3; V: TRBV28; D: NA; DNA: TGTGCCAGCAGTTTATGGCCAGGGGGAGGCTTCACAGATACGCAGTATTTT; CDR3: CASSLWPGGGFTDTQYF
size: few; J: TRBJ2-2; V: TRBV12-3/TRBV12-4; D: NA; DNA: TGTGCCAGCAGTTTATCGGGCAGGACCACCGGGGAGCTGTTTTTT; CDR3: CASSLSGRTTGELFF
size: many; J: TRBJ2-1; V: TRBV7-2; D: NA; DNA: TGTGCCAGCAGCTCGCCGGGACTGGTGCAGTTCTTC; CDR3: CASSSPGLVQFF
size: many; J: TRBJ2-1; V: TRBV10-3; D: TRBD1; DNA: TGTGCCATCACATCGGACAGGGGGGACAATGAGCAGTTCTTC; CDR3: CAITSDRGDNEQFF
size: many; J: TRBJ1-2; V: TRBV7-9; D: NA; DNA: TGTGCCAGCAGCTTAGCTGGGGGCAGGGATGGCTACACCTTC; CDR3: CASSLAGGRDGYTF
size: NA; J: TRBJ1-2; V: TRBV2; D: TRBD1; DNA: TGTGCCAGCAGTGGAGTCCGGGACAGGGGGTGGCCTAACTATGGCTACACCTTC; CDR3: CASSGVRDRGWPNYGYTF
size: many; J: TRBJ1-1; V: TRBV20-1; D: NA; DNA: TGCAGTGCCCCACTGAGAGGGAACACTGAAGCTTTCTTT; CDR3: CSAPLRGNTEAFF
size: NA; J: TRBJ2-5; V: TRBV4-1; D: NA; DNA: TGCGCCAGCAGCCTTAACAGCTTACGAGAGACCCAGTACTTC; CDR3: CASSLNSLRETQYF
size: NA; J: TRBJ2-2; V: TRBV4-3; D: NA; DNA: TGCGCCAGCAGCCAAGTCATCGGGACAAACACCGGGGAGCTGTTTTTT; CDR3: CASSQVIGTNTGELFF
size: few; J: TRBJ2-7; V: TRBV7-9; D: NA; DNA: TGTGCCAGCAGCCGCGACTATGAGAATAGCGAGCAGTACTTC; CDR3: CASSRDYENSEQYF
size: few; J: TRBJ2-1; V: TRBV27; D: TRBD2; DNA: TGTGCCAGCAGACCCTTAGCGGGAGCATCCTACAATGAGCAGTTCTTC; CDR3: CASRPLAGASYNEQFF
size: few; J: TRBJ2-2; V: TRBV7-2; D: NA; DNA: TGTGCCAGCAGCTTAGGAAGACCGAACACCGGGGAGCTGTTTTTT; CDR3: CASSLGRPNTGELFF
size: NA; J: TRBJ2-3; V: TRBV5-1; D: NA; DNA: TGCGCCAGCAGCTGGCCCCGCGGGGACACAGATACGCAGTATTTT; CDR3: CASSWPRGDTDTQYF
size: few; J: TRBJ1-1; V: TRBV20-1; D: TRBD1; DNA: TGCAGTGCTCTATATGGCGGACAGGGGCACACTGAAGCTTTCTTT; CDR3: CSALYGGQGHTEAFF
size: once; J: TRBJ2-1; V: TRBV12-3/TRBV12-4; D: TRBD1; DNA: TGTGCCAGCAGTGGGGGGGACAGGGGGATCTCCTACAATGAGCAGTTCTTC; CDR3: CASSGGDRGISYNEQFF
size: many; J: TRBJ2-5; V: TRBV24-1; D: TRBD2; DNA: TGTGCCACCAGTGGAAGGCGGGGGATAGGGGAGACCCAGTACTTC; CDR3: CATSGRRGIGETQYF